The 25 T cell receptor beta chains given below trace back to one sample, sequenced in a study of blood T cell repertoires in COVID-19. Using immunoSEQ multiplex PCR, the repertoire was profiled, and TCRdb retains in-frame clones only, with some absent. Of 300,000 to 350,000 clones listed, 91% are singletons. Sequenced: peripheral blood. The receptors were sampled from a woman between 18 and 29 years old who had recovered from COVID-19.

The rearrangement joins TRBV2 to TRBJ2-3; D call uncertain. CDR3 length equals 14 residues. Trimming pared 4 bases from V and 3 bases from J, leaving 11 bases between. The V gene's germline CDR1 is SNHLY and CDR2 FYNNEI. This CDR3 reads CASSVVGPTDTQYF. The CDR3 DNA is TGTGCCAGCAGTGTAGTCGGTCCGACAGATACGCAGTATTTT.

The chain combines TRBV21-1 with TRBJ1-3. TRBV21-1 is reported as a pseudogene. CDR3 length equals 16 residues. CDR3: CASSKDGVSSGNTIYF. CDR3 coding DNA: TGTGCCAGCAGCAAAGACGGAGTCTCCTCTGGAAACACCATATATTTT.

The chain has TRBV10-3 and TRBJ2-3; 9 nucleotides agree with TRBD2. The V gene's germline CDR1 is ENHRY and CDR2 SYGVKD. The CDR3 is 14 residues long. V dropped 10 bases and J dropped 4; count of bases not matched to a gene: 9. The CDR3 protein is CATVWREGADTQYF. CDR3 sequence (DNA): TGTGCCACCGTCTGGCGGGAGGGTGCAGATACGCAGTATTTT.

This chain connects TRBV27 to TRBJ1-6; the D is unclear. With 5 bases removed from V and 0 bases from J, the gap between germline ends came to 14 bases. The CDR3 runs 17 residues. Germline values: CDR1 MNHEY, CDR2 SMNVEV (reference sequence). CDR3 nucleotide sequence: TGTGCCAGCAGTGACTGGATAATCAGCTCCTATAATTCACCCCTCCACTTT. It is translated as CASSDWIISSYNSPLHF.

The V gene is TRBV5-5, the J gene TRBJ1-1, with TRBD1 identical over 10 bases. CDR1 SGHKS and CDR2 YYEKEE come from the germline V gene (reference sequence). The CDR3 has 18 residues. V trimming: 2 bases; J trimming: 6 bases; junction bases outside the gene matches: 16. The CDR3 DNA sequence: TGTGCCAGCAGCTTCAACCGGGACAGGGGTCCAAGGGCCCCTGAAGCTTTCTTT. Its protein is CASSFNRDRGPRAPEAFF.

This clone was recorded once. CDR3 DNA sequence: TGTGCCAGCAGCCCAGGTTCCATCTATGGCTACACCTTC. As protein: CASSPGSIYGYTF. This chain uses TRBV5-4 with TRBJ1-2; unclear D gene. The CDR3 is 13 residues long. Between the trimmed V and J ends, which lost 4 bases and 4 bases, there was a span of 11 bases. From germline, CDR1 is SGHNT and CDR2 YYREEE (reference sequence).

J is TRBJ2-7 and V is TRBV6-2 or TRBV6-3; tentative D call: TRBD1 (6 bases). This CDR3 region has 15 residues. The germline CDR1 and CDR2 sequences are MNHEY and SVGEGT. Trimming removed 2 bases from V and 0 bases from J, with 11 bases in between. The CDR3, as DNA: TGTGCCAGCAGTTACACCGGGACAAGCTCCTACGAGCAGTACGTC. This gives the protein CASSYTGTSSYEQYV.

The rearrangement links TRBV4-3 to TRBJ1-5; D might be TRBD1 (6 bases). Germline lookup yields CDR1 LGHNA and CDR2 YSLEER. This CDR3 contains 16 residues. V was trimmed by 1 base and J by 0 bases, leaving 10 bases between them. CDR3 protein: CASSQGTGSSNQPQHF. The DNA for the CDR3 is TGCGCCAGCAGCCAAGGTACAGGGAGTAGCAATCAGCCCCAGCATTTT.

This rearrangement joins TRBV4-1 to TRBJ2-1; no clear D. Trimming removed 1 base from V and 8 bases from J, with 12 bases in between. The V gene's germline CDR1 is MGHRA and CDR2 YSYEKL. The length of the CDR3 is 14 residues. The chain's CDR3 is CASSQGGSMDEQFF. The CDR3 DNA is TGCGCCAGCAGCCAAGGCGGTAGCATGGATGAGCAGTTCTTC.

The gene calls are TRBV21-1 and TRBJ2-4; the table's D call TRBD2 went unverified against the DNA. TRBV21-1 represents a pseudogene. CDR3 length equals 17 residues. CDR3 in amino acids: CASSNRLAGLAKNIQYF. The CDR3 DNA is TGTGCCAGCAGCAATCGGTTAGCGGGTCTAGCCAAAAACATTCAGTACTTC.

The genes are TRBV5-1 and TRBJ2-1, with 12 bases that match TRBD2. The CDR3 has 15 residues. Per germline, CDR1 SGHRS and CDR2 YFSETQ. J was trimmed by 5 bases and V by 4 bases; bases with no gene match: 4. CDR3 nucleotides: TGCGCCAGCAGCACCCGGACTAGCGGGAACAATGAGCAGTTCTTC. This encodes CASSTRTSGNNEQFF.

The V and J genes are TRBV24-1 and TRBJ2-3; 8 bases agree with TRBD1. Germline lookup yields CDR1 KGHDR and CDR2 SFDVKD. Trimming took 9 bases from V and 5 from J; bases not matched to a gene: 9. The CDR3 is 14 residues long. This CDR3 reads CATGWNRGEDTQYF. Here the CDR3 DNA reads TGTGCCACCGGTTGGAACAGGGGGGAAGATACGCAGTATTTT.

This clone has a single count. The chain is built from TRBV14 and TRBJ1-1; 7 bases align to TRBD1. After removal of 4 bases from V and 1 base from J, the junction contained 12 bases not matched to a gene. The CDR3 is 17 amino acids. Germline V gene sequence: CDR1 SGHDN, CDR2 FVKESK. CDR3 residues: CASSLEGQWGGNTEAFF. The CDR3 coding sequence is TGTGCCAGCAGCCTCGAGGGACAGTGGGGAGGGAACACTGAAGCTTTCTTT.

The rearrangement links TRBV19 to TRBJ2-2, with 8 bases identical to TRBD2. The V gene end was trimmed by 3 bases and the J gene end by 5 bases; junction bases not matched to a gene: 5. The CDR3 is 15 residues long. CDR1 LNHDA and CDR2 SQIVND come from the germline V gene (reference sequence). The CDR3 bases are TGTGCCAGTAGTATTTGGGCTAGCGGGACCGGGGAGCTGTTTTTT. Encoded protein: CASSIWASGTGELFF.

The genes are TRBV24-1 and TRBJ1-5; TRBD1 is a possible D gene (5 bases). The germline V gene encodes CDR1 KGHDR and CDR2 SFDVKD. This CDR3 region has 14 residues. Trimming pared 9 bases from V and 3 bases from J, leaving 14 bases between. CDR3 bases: TGTGCCACCGGCCACCGGGACTCCAATCAGCCCCAGCATTTT. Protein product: CATGHRDSNQPQHF.

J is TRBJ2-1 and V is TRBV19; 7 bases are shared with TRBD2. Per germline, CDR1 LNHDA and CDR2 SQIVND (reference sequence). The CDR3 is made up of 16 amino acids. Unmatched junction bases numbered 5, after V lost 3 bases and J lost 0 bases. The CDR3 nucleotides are TGTGCCAGTAGTATTATAGCGGGCCACTCCTACAATGAGCAGTTCTTC. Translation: CASSIIAGHSYNEQFF.

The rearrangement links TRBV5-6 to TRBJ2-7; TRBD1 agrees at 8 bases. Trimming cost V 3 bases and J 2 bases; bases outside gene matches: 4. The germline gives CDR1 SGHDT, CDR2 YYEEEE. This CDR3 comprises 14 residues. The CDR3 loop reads CASSSTGEAYEQYV. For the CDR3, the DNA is TGTGCCAGCAGCTCGACAGGGGAGGCCTACGAGCAGTACGTC.

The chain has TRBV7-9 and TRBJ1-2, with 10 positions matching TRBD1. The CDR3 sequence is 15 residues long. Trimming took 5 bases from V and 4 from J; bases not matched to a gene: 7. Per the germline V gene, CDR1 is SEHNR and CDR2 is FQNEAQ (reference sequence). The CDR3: CASSRRDRGFYGYTF. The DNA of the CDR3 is TGTGCCAGCAGCCGCCGGGACAGGGGTTTCTATGGCTACACCTTC. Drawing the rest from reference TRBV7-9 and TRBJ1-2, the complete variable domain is DTGVSQNPRHKITKRGQNVTFRCDPISEHNRLYWYRQTLGQGPEFLTYFQNEAQLEKSRLLSDRFSAERPKGSFSTLEIQRTEQGDSAMYLCASSRRDRGFYGYTFGSGTRLTVV.

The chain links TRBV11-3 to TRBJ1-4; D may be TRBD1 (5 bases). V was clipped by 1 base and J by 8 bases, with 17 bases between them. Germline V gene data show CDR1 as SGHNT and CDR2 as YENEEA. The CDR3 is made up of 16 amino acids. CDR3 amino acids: CASSLGRTWLTEKLFF. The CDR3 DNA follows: TGTGCCAGCAGCTTAGGAAGGACATGGTTGACAGAAAAACTGTTTTTT.

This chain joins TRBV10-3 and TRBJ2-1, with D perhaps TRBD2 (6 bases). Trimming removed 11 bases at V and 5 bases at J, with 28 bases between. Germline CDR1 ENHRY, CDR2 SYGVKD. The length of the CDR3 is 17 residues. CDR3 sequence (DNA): TGTGCCTCAAGGGGACTGACGACATGGTGGGCCGACAATGAGCAGTTCTTC. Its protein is CASRGLTTWWADNEQFF.

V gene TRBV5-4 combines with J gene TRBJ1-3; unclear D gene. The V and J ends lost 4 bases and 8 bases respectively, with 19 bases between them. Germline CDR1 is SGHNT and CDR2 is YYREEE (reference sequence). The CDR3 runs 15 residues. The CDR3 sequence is CASSPEPSKRDTIYF. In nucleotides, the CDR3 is TGTGCCAGCAGCCCAGAACCATCTAAGCGGGACACCATATATTTT.

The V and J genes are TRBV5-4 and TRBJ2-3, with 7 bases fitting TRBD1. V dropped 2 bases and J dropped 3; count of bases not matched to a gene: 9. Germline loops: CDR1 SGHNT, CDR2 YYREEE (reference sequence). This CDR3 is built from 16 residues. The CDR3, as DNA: TGTGCCAGCAGCTTTTGGTTAGCAGGGGGAACAGATACGCAGTATTTT. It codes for CASSFWLAGGTDTQYF.

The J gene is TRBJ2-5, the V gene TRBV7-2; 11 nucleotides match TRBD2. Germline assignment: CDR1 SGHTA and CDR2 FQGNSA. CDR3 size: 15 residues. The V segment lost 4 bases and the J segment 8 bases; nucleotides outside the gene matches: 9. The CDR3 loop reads CASSSGLAAVFTQYF. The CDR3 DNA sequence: TGTGCCAGCAGCTCGGGACTAGCGGCCGTATTCACCCAGTACTTC.

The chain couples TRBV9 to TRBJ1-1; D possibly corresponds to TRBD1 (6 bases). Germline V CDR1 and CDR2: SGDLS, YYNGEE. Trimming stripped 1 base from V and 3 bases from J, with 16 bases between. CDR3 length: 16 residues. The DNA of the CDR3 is TGTGCCAGCAGCGTACAGGCTGGGACAACGTACACTGAAGCTTTCTTT. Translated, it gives CASSVQAGTTYTEAFF. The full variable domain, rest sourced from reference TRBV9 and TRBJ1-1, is DSGVTQTPKHLITATGQRVTLRCSPRSGDLSVYWYQQSLDQGLQFLIQYYNGEERAKGNILERFSAQQFPDLHSELNLSSLELGDSALYFCASSVQAGTTYTEAFFGQGTRLTVV.

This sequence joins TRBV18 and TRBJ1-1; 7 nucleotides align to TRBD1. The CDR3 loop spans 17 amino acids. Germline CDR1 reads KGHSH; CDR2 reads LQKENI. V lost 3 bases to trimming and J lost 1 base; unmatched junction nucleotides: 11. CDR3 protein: CASSPSRGAQRNTEAFF. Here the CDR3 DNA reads TGTGCCAGCTCACCCAGCAGGGGGGCCCAGCGGAACACTGAAGCTTTCTTT.